Presented here are 29 T cell receptor beta chains from one specimen sequenced in a study of shared clonotypes between healthy human individuals. Assay: immunoSEQ multiplex PCR; the TCRdb copy retains only in-frame clones and omits some. In the table there are some 2,400,000 clones, approximately 95% of which are singletons. The material sequenced was naive CD4+ T cells sorted from blood. The subset: CD45RA+ positively selected. The receptors stem from a man aged 18 to 30 in good health.

This chain joins TRBV4-2 and TRBJ2-1, with 7 bases that match TRBD2. This CDR3 region has 15 residues. The germline gives CDR1 LGHNA, CDR2 YNFKEQ. Trimming took 4 bases from V and 5 from J; bases not matched to a gene: 8. CDR3 residues: CASSPSGGGNNEQFF. DNA for the CDR3: TGTGCCAGCAGCCCAAGTGGCGGGGGAAACAATGAGCAGTTCTTC.

V gene TRBV10-3 combines with J gene TRBJ1-5, with TRBD1 matching 7 bases. The CDR3 covers 17 residues. The germline gives CDR1 ENHRY, CDR2 SYGVKD. With 10 bases clipped from V and 6 bases from J, the junction kept 21 bases outside the gene matches. As DNA, the CDR3 is TGTGCCAACAAATTCCCCCGGGACAGTAGCTTCCGTCAGCCCCAGCATTTT. It codes for CANKFPRDSSFRQPQHF.

The chain is built from TRBV11-2 and TRBJ1-2, with 10 bases matching TRBD1. CDR1 is SGHAT, CDR2 FQNNGV, per germline. Unmatched junction bases numbered 10, after V lost 5 bases and J lost 7 bases. The CDR3 sequence is 15 residues long. CDR3 region: CASSPSRQGAGGYTF. The CDR3 bases are TGTGCCAGCAGCCCTTCGAGACAGGGGGCAGGTGGCTACACCTTC.

This clone showed up just once. Other DNA variants within this sample encode the same CDR3. The J gene is TRBJ2-5, the V gene TRBV5-1; 10 bases line up with TRBD1. The CDR3 is 14 amino acids. In germline, CDR1 is SGHRS, CDR2 YFSETQ. The V segment lost 3 bases and the J segment 5 bases; nucleotides outside the gene matches: 4. As DNA, the CDR3 is TGCGCCAGCAGCTCGACAGGGGGCGCGGAGACCCAGTACTTC. Its protein is CASSSTGGAETQYF.

The chain combines TRBV5-1 with TRBJ1-5; D might be TRBD1 (6 bases). CDR1 and CDR2 (germline): SGHRS, YFSETQ. The CDR3 contains 15 residues. V was shortened by 2 bases and J by 2 bases, with 11 bases between the two germline ends. Written as DNA, the CDR3 is TGCGCCAGCAGCTTAACAGGGAATGGCAATCAGCCCCAGCATTTT. Translation: CASSLTGNGNQPQHF.

V is TRBV7-6 and J is TRBJ2-6, with 7 bases fitting TRBD1. Losses at the gene ends were 1 base for V and 0 bases for J; bases not matched to a gene: 3. There are 17 residues in the CDR3. CDR1 SGHVS and CDR2 FNYEAQ come from the germline V gene. In DNA, the CDR3 is TGTGCCAGCAGCTTAGGGACAGGTCGCTCTGGGGCCAACGTCCTGACTTTC. Its protein is CASSLGTGRSGANVLTF.

The chain carries TRBV9 and TRBJ2-3; a weak D match, TRBD2 (6 bases). The CDR3 has 17 amino acids. V lost 0 bases to trimming and J lost 0 bases, with 14 bases between them. The germline gives CDR1 SGDLS, CDR2 YYNGEE. CDR3: CASSVEVRGRSTDTQYF. The CDR3 DNA sequence: TGTGCCAGCAGCGTAGAGGTCCGGGGGAGGAGCACAGATACGCAGTATTTT.

V is TRBV7-3 and J is TRBJ1-2; 7 bases match TRBD1. The CDR3 covers 16 residues. CDR1 SGHTA and CDR2 FQGTGA come from the germline V gene. V was clipped by 7 bases and J by 2 bases; unmatched bases: 13. CDR3 DNA sequence: TGTGCCAGCACCAATGAGGGGGCGGGCGGAAACTATGGCTACACCTTC. Encoded protein: CASTNEGAGGNYGYTF.

This chain's CDR3 is CANRDRHTDTQYF. The CDR3 DNA reads as TGTGCCAACCGGGACAGACACACAGATACGCAGTATTTT. The V and J genes are TRBV25-1 and TRBJ2-3; 7 nucleotides match TRBD1. J was trimmed by 2 bases and V by 10 bases; bases with no gene match: 6. The CDR3 extends over 13 amino acids. CDR1 and CDR2 from the germline V gene are MGHDK and SYGVNS.

V gene TRBV6-5 combines with J gene TRBJ2-1; D possibly corresponds to TRBD1 (6 bases). V was trimmed by 5 bases and J by 9 bases, leaving 11 bases between them. This CDR3 has 12 residues. CDR1 and CDR2 from the germline V gene are MNHEY and SVGAGI. CDR3 bases: TGTGCCAGCAGTATGGACAGACGTGAGCAGTTCTTC. Amino acid sequence: CASSMDRREQFF.

This clone showed up just once. This could be a read error, since a much larger clone is one nucleotide away. Different DNA sequences within this sample yield the same CDR3. This chain connects TRBV6-1 to TRBJ2-7, with D unresolved. The CDR3 is made up of 11 amino acids. From germline, CDR1 is MNHNS and CDR2 SASEGT. Between the trimmed V and J ends, which lost 2 bases and 2 bases, there was a span of 1 base. The CDR3 spells CASSETYEQYF. The CDR3 bases are TGTGCCAGCAGTGAAACCTACGAGCAGTACTTC.

The chain is built from TRBV6-5 and TRBJ1-1; maybe TRBD1 (5 bases). CDR1 is MNHEY, CDR2 SVGAGI, per germline. V was trimmed by 6 bases and J by 3 bases, leaving 14 bases between them. The CDR3 sequence is 14 residues long. The CDR3 DNA reads as TGTGCCAGCAGCCTCGGTGGGGGGGACACTGAAGCTTTCTTT. Its translation is CASSLGGGDTEAFF.

The V call is TRBV2, the J call TRBJ2-1; 7 bases align to TRBD1. V gave up 6 bases and J gave up 0 bases; unmatched junction bases: 8. CDR1 and CDR2 (germline): SNHLY, FYNNEI. The CDR3 is made up of 16 amino acids. The CDR3 loop is CASRGGGTSSYNEQFF. In DNA, the CDR3 is TGTGCCAGCAGAGGGGGCGGAACCAGCTCCTACAATGAGCAGTTCTTC.

The rearrangement links TRBV28 to TRBJ2-7, with D uncertain. The CDR3 is 15 residues long. Germline-derived CDR1 and CDR2 are MDHEN and SYDVKM. The V and J ends lost 2 bases and 1 base respectively, with 12 bases between them. The CDR3 protein is CASSLGSTGSYEQYF. DNA of the CDR3: TGTGCCAGCAGTTTAGGGTCGACGGGTTCCTACGAGCAGTACTTC. The full variable domain, rest sourced from reference TRBV28 and TRBJ2-7, is DVKVTQSSRYLVKRTGEKVFLECVQDMDHENMFWYRQDPGLGLRLIYFSYDVKMKEKGDIPEGYSVSREKKERFSLILESASTNQTSMYLCASSLGSTGSYEQYFGPGTRLTVT.

This chain uses TRBV28 with TRBJ2-3, with unresolved D. From germline, CDR1 is MDHEN and CDR2 SYDVKM. CDR3 length: 16 amino acids. V was cut by 1 base and J by 4 bases, with 15 bases left in between. The CDR3 DNA sequence: TGTGCCAGCAGTTTATCCGAACATAAAAAGGCAGATACGCAGTATTTT. This translates into CASSLSEHKKADTQYF. Together with reference TRBV28 and TRBJ2-3, the CDR3 gives the full variable domain: DVKVTQSSRYLVKRTGEKVFLECVQDMDHENMFWYRQDPGLGLRLIYFSYDVKMKEKGDIPEGYSVSREKKERFSLILESASTNQTSMYLCASSLSEHKKADTQYFGPGTRLTVL.

CDR3 nucleotide sequence: TGTGCCAGCAGCCACGGGGACACATCCTACGAGCAGTACTTC. Residues: CASSHGDTSYEQYF. The rearrangement links TRBV7-2 to TRBJ2-7; tentative D call: TRBD1 (6 bases). The germline V and J ends were trimmed by 5 bases and 1 base, with 12 bases remaining between them. The CDR3 is made up of 14 amino acids. From germline, CDR1 is SGHTA and CDR2 FQGNSA.

V is TRBV19 and J is TRBJ1-2; 10 nucleotides line up with TRBD1. This CDR3 region has 14 residues. V dropped 5 bases and J dropped 4; count of bases not matched to a gene: 4. The germline V gene encodes CDR1 LNHDA and CDR2 SQIVND (reference sequence). In nucleotides, the CDR3 is TGTGCCAGTAGTGACAGGGGGCAAACCTATGGCTACACCTTC. Translating it yields CASSDRGQTYGYTF.

V gene TRBV28 combines with J gene TRBJ2-3, with 10 nucleotides matching TRBD2. Germline V gene data show CDR1 as MDHEN and CDR2 as SYDVKM. CDR3 length equals 13 residues. Trimming at V came to 9 bases and at J to 1 base, leaving 1 base not matched to a gene. CDR3: CASSGGRTDTQYF. DNA of the CDR3: TGTGCCAGTAGCGGGGGGCGCACAGATACGCAGTATTTT.

The chain links TRBV2 to TRBJ1-4, with D unresolved. Trimming stripped 9 bases from V and 3 bases from J, with 8 bases between. This CDR3 is 12 amino acids long. Germline V lookup: CDR1 SNHLY, CDR2 FYNNEI. The CDR3 reads CARGRPNEKLFF. The CDR3 coding sequence is TGTGCCAGAGGACGGCCTAATGAAAAACTGTTTTTT.

The chain is built from TRBV27 and TRBJ2-3, with D perhaps matching TRBD2 (5 bases). The germline gives CDR1 MNHEY, CDR2 SMNVEV (reference sequence). The length of the CDR3 is 16 residues. Trimming cost V 4 bases and J 4 bases, with 18 bases left between them. The CDR3 sequence is CASSYGGGRIPDTQYF. CDR3 nucleotide sequence: TGTGCCAGCAGTTATGGAGGTGGGAGAATTCCAGATACGCAGTATTTT.

V and J are TRBV18 and TRBJ2-3, with unresolved D. Trimming took 0 bases from V and 6 from J, leaving 10 bases between them. CDR1 is KGHSH, CDR2 LQKENI, per germline. The CDR3 loop spans 14 amino acids. CDR3 DNA sequence: TGTGCCAGCTCACCACCGAACGCGGTGGATACGCAGTATTTT. Protein sequence: CASSPPNAVDTQYF.

The count of this clone is one. J is TRBJ2-7 and V is TRBV7-2, with TRBD1 as a possible D gene (6 bases). This CDR3 is built from 15 residues. Trimming pared 1 base from V and 0 bases from J, leaving 10 bases between. The germline gives CDR1 SGHTA, CDR2 FQGNSA. CDR3 in DNA: TGTGCCAGCAGCTTAGAGTCAGGGGTCTCCTACGAGCAGTACTTC. This encodes CASSLESGVSYEQYF.

As regards this clone: Different DNA sequences within this sample yield the same CDR3. J is TRBJ1-1 and V is TRBV7-9, with D unresolved. The CDR3 loop spans 14 amino acids. V was trimmed by 1 base and J by 2 bases, leaving 8 bases between them. The germline gives CDR1 SEHNR, CDR2 FQNEAQ (reference sequence). As DNA, the CDR3 is TGTGCCAGCAGCTTAGGACAAGAAAACACTGAAGCTTTCTTT. Its translation: CASSLGQENTEAFF.

The chain links TRBV28 to TRBJ2-3; 8 nucleotides match TRBD1. V lost 7 bases to trimming and J lost 0 bases; unmatched junction nucleotides: 6. Per germline, CDR1 MDHEN and CDR2 SYDVKM. This CDR3 has 15 residues. CDR3 nucleotides: TGTGCCAGCACCTCGGGACAGGCGAGCACAGATACGCAGTATTTT. It codes for CASTSGQASTDTQYF. Combining the CDR3 with reference TRBV28 and TRBJ2-3 gives the whole variable domain DVKVTQSSRYLVKRTGEKVFLECVQDMDHENMFWYRQDPGLGLRLIYFSYDVKMKEKGDIPEGYSVSREKKERFSLILESASTNQTSMYLCASTSGQASTDTQYFGPGTRLTVL.

This clone was recorded once. V usage is TRBV9 and J usage is TRBJ1-4, with 7 positions matching TRBD1. The germline V gene has CDR1 SGDLS and CDR2 YYNGEE. CDR3 length: 17 amino acids. With 0 bases clipped from V and 0 bases from J, the junction kept 5 bases outside the gene matches. The CDR3 sequence is CASSVATGTATNEKLFF. The CDR3 DNA reads TGTGCCAGCAGCGTAGCTACAGGGACAGCAACTAATGAAAAACTGTTTTTT. Full variable domain (remainder filled in from reference TRBV9 and TRBJ1-4): DSGVTQTPKHLITATGQRVTLRCSPRSGDLSVYWYQQSLDQGLQFLIQYYNGEERAKGNILERFSAQQFPDLHSELNLSSLELGDSALYFCASSVATGTATNEKLFFGSGTQLSVL.

This rearrangement joins TRBV11-1 to TRBJ2-7; D could derive from TRBD1 or TRBD2 (5 bases each). CDR1 is SGHAT, CDR2 FQDESV, per germline (reference sequence). The CDR3 consists of 14 residues. Deletions cut 1 base from V and 2 bases from J, with 9 bases between. CDR3 in DNA: TGTGCCAGCAGCTTAGGCAGGGACCCCTACGAGCAGTACTTC. It is translated as CASSLGRDPYEQYF.

This chain uses TRBV30 with TRBJ1-1; D is ambiguous. V was trimmed by 3 bases and J by 5 bases, leaving 16 bases between them. The CDR3 is 14 residues long. CDR1 and CDR2 from the germline V gene are GTSNPN and SVGIG (reference sequence). Here the CDR3 DNA reads TGTGCCTGGAGCCCAGACGCCCCGAGGACTGAAGCTTTCTTT. Its protein product is CAWSPDAPRTEAFF. Full variable domain (missing parts from reference TRBV30 and TRBJ1-1): SQTIHQWPATLVQPVGSPLSLECTVEGTSNPNLYWYRQAAGRGLQLLFYSVGIGQISSEVPQNLSASRPQDRQFILSSKKLLLSDSGFYLCAWSPDAPRTEAFFGQGTRLTVV.

V and J are TRBV18 and TRBJ2-5; tentative D call: TRBD2 (5 bases). Germline CDR1 and CDR2: KGHSH and LQKENI. This CDR3 has 15 amino acids. Trimming removed 0 bases at V and 2 bases at J, with 10 bases between. CDR3 bases: TGTGCCAGCTCACCACCGGTTAGCGAACAAGAGACCCAGTACTTC. Translation gives CASSPPVSEQETQYF.

The gene calls are TRBV28 and TRBJ1-6; perhaps TRBD1 as D (6 bases). This CDR3 has 15 amino acids. Germline V lookup: CDR1 MDHEN, CDR2 SYDVKM. Trimming took off 7 bases at V and 3 bases at J, with 13 bases between the two ends. This CDR3 reads CASKGGGNYNSPLHF. In nucleotides, the CDR3 is TGTGCCAGCAAAGGGGGGGGGAACTATAATTCACCCCTCCACTTT. The full variable domain, completed using reference TRBV28 and TRBJ1-6, is DVKVTQSSRYLVKRTGEKVFLECVQDMDHENMFWYRQDPGLGLRLIYFSYDVKMKEKGDIPEGYSVSREKKERFSLILESASTNQTSMYLCASKGGGNYNSPLHFGNGTRLTVT.